This TCR beta chain was captured in a study of blood T cells in healthy people across ages (dated by TCRdb to the mid-2010s). With regard to the full study: In model experiments, roughly one uniquely barcoded TCR beta cDNA molecule per two T cells was captured by template switching. Using the same blood draw, the study looked at two additional independent replicas of 1 million unique cDNA reads for two donors, one aged 18 to 29 and the other aged 80 or older. To avoid experimental bias, donors of different ages were distributed randomly across sequencing lanes. The donors were split into four age groups: young (average about 15 years), middle-aged (roughly 40), aged (over 55) and long-lived (under 90). Using deep sequencing normalized with unique cDNA molecular identifiers, the study measured how TCR beta repertoire diversity changes with age. General conclusions and limits of the study: Compared with the aged group, the long-lived group had more naive CD4+ T cells, fewer expanded clones and increased TCR diversity, a pattern suggesting age selection. Because donor CMV infection status was unknown, age-related changes in expanded clonotypes were potentially confounded. Bulk unsorted PBMC profiling prevented conclusive comparison of naive and antigen-experienced compartments. A strong correlation was found between observed TCR beta diversity and the percentage of naive T cells measured by flow cytometry. Estimates of total diversity based on one million sequenced T cells were regarded as lower bounds and as underestimates. As age increased, observed TCR beta diversity per million T cells dropped in a roughly linear way, and a significant reduction was already evident by age roughly 36.

CDR3 length: 14 amino acids, cysteine to phenylalanine. The sequence is cut down to CDR3 DNA, 42 bases in frame from base 1. Trimming accounts for 4 bases at V and 7 bases at J, while the number of junction bases matched to no gene is 6. To prepare the library, 5' RACE was applied. The sequencer listed for this sample is Illumina HiSeq 2500. A second PCR of about 7 to 12 cycles was performed with a sample-barcoded 5' primer and a J-beta primer mix. A template-switch 5' adaptor carrying 12 random nucleotides introduced a unique molecular identifier onto each TCR beta cDNA molecule. Each sample yielded at least 3 million CDR3-containing paired-end reads. The Mint cDNA synthesis kit, primed by a TRBC-specific oligonucleotide, was used to synthesize first-strand cDNA from all RNA. All cDNA was treated with uracil-DNA glycosylase and then went through a first 18-cycle PCR with the universal primers M1SS and BC2_uni_R. As for the authors' bioinformatics: Normalization of each sample was performed by random selection of 1 million high-quality reads, each carrying a distinct molecular identifier. Instead of being binned into consensus sequences, reads that shared molecular identifiers were thrown out. MiTCR, with a Q25 quality threshold and the strictest error-elimination algorithm, was used for CDR3 identification, clonotype clustering and error correction. A nonparametric unseen species model with Euler transformation was used to estimate lower-bound total TCR beta diversity. Starting from the raw public reads, TCRdb applied fastp trimming at Q25, assembled clones with MiXCR and retained in-frame beta chains. Duplicate CDR3 protein sequences are folded into a single record with the most common DNA and genes. The V and J calls, along with clone size, are taken from TCRdb and not from the paper's own processing. Recorded for this sample are about 1.1 million distinct CDR3 sequences; 30% to 40% of them occurred a single time. The ten largest clones add up to around 12% of the sample.

In its sample, this clonotype was seen many times. The antigen it recognizes is unknown. No quality values exist for individual bases; no much larger clone is one base distant. The roughly 39 donors, aged roughly 6 to 90 years, were systemically healthy Caucasian individuals from Russia. Each donor gave around 9.5 milliliters of peripheral blood, collected into EDTA-treated Vacutainer tubes. Ficoll-Paque density-gradient centrifugation was used to isolate PBMCs, with at least 7 million obtained per sample. Total RNA, at least 6 micrograms per sample, was extracted from PBMCs with Trizol reagent. The percentages of naive CD45RAhigh/CD27high T cells were determined by flow cytometry on a PBMC aliquot from every donor.

The specimen sequenced was blood. Recombination linked TRBV12-3 or TRBV12-4 to TRBJ1-5, with 8 junctional bases fitting TRBD1. This clonotype was obtained from a young man in good health. The CDR3 region has the sequence CASSSGQGRQPQHF. The nucleotide sequence reads TGTGCCAGCAGTTCCGGACAGGGTCGGCAGCCCCAGCATTTT.